The 30 T cell receptor beta chains given below trace back to one sample, sequenced in a study of ipilimumab plus nivolumab after autologous stem cell transplantation. The data were produced by immunoSEQ multiplex PCR, yet TCRdb's version contains in-frame clones alone and is incomplete. The table includes approximately 9,800 clones, under 85% detected once. Material: PBMCs, obtained in a trial of ipilimumab plus nivolumab as post-transplant consolidation. The receptor set was obtained from a male donor with diffuse large B-cell lymphoma.

V usage is TRBV6-5 and J usage is TRBJ1-4; a weak D match, TRBD1 (6 bases). This CDR3 is 14 amino acids long. Trimming took 0 bases from V and 5 from J, leaving 7 bases between them. Germline CDR1 and CDR2: MNHEY and SVGAGI. CDR3 region: CASSYSGGNEKLFF. The CDR3 bases are TGTGCCAGCAGTTACTCGGGGGGCAATGAAAAACTGTTTTTT.

The chain employs TRBV5-6 and TRBJ2-7, with a possible D match to TRBD1 (5 bases). Per the germline V gene, CDR1 is SGHDT and CDR2 is YYEEEE. The CDR3 totals 15 residues. V shed 1 base and J shed 0 bases, with 11 bases lying between them. In nucleotides, the CDR3 is TGTGCCAGCAGCTTGTTCAGGGATGGCTCCTACGAGCAGTACTTC. Residues: CASSLFRDGSYEQYF.

V usage is TRBV15 and J usage is TRBJ2-1; no definite D call. CDR3 length: 14 residues. The germline CDR1 and CDR2 sequences are LNHNV and YYDKDF (reference sequence). V was clipped by 7 bases and J by 2 bases, with 12 bases between them. The CDR3 is CATKTDHAYNEQFF. CDR3 coding DNA: TGTGCCACCAAGACGGACCACGCCTACAATGAGCAGTTCTTC. The full variable domain, its missing parts supplied by reference TRBV15 and TRBJ2-1, is DAMVIQNPRYQVTQFGKPVTLSCSQTLNHNVMYWYQQKSSQAPKLLFHYYDKDFNNEADTPDNFQSRRPNTSFCFLDIRSPGLGDTAMYLCATKTDHAYNEQFFGPGTRLTVL.

The rearrangement links TRBV9 to TRBJ1-1; D possibly corresponds to TRBD1 (5 bases). The V end was cut by 0 bases, the J end by 4 bases, with 16 bases between. The CDR3 runs to 16 residues. Germline-derived CDR1 and CDR2 are SGDLS and YYNGEE. CDR3 amino acids: CASSVGVGTGATEAFF. The CDR3 DNA is TGTGCCAGCAGCGTAGGGGTAGGCACCGGGGCCACTGAAGCTTTCTTT.

The gene calls are TRBV7-9 and TRBJ1-4, with a possible D match to TRBD1 (5 bases). The CDR3 contains 14 residues. Germline CDR1 SEHNR, CDR2 FQNEAQ (reference sequence). The V gene lost 5 bases and the J gene lost 7 bases, with 14 bases spanning the gap. The CDR3 sequence: CASSGQGVFEKLFF. In nucleotides, the CDR3 is TGTGCCAGCAGCGGTCAAGGGGTTTTTGAAAAACTGTTTTTT.

The chain combines TRBV30 with TRBJ1-1; TRBD1 might be the D (5 bases). Per the germline V gene, CDR1 is GTSNPN and CDR2 is SVGIG (reference sequence). V was cut by 0 bases and J by 6 bases, with 17 bases left in between. This CDR3 is 15 amino acids long. CDR3 region: CAWSVIGTLFPEAFF. CDR3 DNA sequence: TGTGCCTGGAGTGTAATCGGGACTTTATTCCCTGAAGCTTTCTTT.

Details on this clone: Other DNA sequences of this sample code for an identical CDR3. The V gene is TRBV19, the J gene TRBJ2-2, with D tentatively TRBD2 (6 bases). The CDR3 covers 16 residues. Trimming pared 2 bases from V and 7 bases from J, leaving 17 bases between. Germline CDR1 is LNHDA and CDR2 is SQIVND (reference sequence). In nucleotides, the CDR3 is TGTGCCAGTAGTATACTTTCAAGGAGGGGCGGCGGGGAGCTGTTTTTT. It specifies CASSILSRRGGGELFF.

V gene TRBV27 combines with J gene TRBJ2-2; D is unclear. Germline V CDR1 and CDR2: MNHEY, SMNVEV (reference sequence). The CDR3 is 15 amino acids. V was cut by 7 bases and J by 0 bases, with 12 bases left in between. This CDR3 reads CASKLGWSNTGELFF. The CDR3 DNA sequence: TGTGCCAGCAAGCTGGGATGGTCGAACACCGGGGAGCTGTTTTTT.

The chain couples TRBV9 to TRBJ2-1; tentatively, D is TRBD2 (6 bases). Trimming removed 4 bases from V and 4 bases from J, with 21 bases in between. Germline lookup yields CDR1 SGDLS and CDR2 YYNGEE. This CDR3 has 17 amino acids. Here the CDR3 reads CASSPSNRDFGYNEQFF. CDR3 nucleotide sequence: TGTGCCAGCAGCCCCTCGAACCGGGACTTTGGTTACAATGAGCAGTTCTTC.

By share, this clone counts as medium-sized. The same CDR3 arises from other DNA sequences in this sample as well. This sequence joins TRBV10-3 and TRBJ2-6; D possibly corresponds to TRBD2 (6 bases). With 0 bases removed from V and 1 base from J, the gap between germline ends came to 10 bases. This CDR3 has 17 residues. CDR1 and CDR2 (germline): ENHRY, SYGVKD. CDR3 in amino acids: CAISESRGGSGANVLTF. DNA of the CDR3: TGTGCCATCAGTGAGTCAAGAGGAGGGTCTGGGGCCAACGTCCTGACTTTC.

V gene TRBV4-3 combines with J gene TRBJ2-3, with D possibly being TRBD2 (5 bases). Trimming cost V 9 bases and J 0 bases, with 10 bases left between them. In germline, CDR1 is LGHNA, CDR2 YSLEER. The CDR3 sequence is 13 residues long. This CDR3 reads CASRAASTDTQYF. The CDR3 DNA reads as TGCGCCAGTCGAGCGGCAAGCACAGATACGCAGTATTTT.

There are a few counts of this clone. Here the CDR3 reads CASSIGTAQQFF. In nucleotides, the CDR3 is TGTGCCAGTAGTATCGGGACAGCCCAGCAGTTCTTC. The chain carries TRBV19 and TRBJ2-1; 7 bases fit TRBD1. The CDR3 runs to 12 residues. CDR1 is LNHDA, CDR2 SQIVND, per germline (reference sequence). V shed 3 bases and J 11 bases; nucleotides not matched to a gene: 4.

This chain links TRBV5-5 with TRBJ2-3; 9 bases are shared with TRBD2. CDR3 length equals 16 residues. The V and J ends lost 0 bases and 5 bases, in that order; junction bases with no gene match: 7. Germline V gene lookup returns CDR1 SGHKS and CDR2 YYEKEE (reference sequence). CDR3 sequence reads: CASSLAPSGEGDTQYF. DNA of the CDR3: TGTGCCAGCAGCTTGGCCCCTAGCGGGGAAGGAGATACGCAGTATTTT.

Only a few counts were recorded for this clone. The chain joins TRBV6-1 to TRBJ1-1, with D perhaps TRBD1 (5 bases). Trimming left V 3 bases short and J 0 bases short, with 17 bases between. The CDR3 has 17 residues. Germline V CDR1 and CDR2: MNHNS, SASEGT. The CDR3 sequence is CASSEAAGRRVNTEAFF. In DNA, the CDR3 is TGTGCCAGCAGTGAGGCAGCAGGGCGCAGGGTGAACACTGAAGCTTTCTTT.

This chain links TRBV6-5 with TRBJ2-1; TRBD2 matches 7 bases. The CDR3 has 14 amino acids. With 6 bases clipped from V and 6 bases from J, the junction kept 8 bases outside the gene matches. In germline, CDR1 is MNHEY, CDR2 SVGAGI. CDR3 in amino acids: CASSPQAGRNEQFF. In DNA form, the CDR3 reads TGTGCCAGCAGCCCCCAAGCGGGGCGCAATGAGCAGTTCTTC.

The genes are TRBV10-3 and TRBJ1-5; D call uncertain. Trimming removed 4 bases from V and 2 bases from J, with 6 bases in between. The CDR3 extends over 13 amino acids. CDR1 and CDR2 (germline): ENHRY, SYGVKD. The CDR3 bases are TGTGCCATCAGTGGAGTGGGCAATCAGCCCCAGCATTTT. Amino acids: CAISGVGNQPQHF.

J is TRBJ2-1 and V is TRBV2; 14 bases agree with TRBD2. From germline, CDR1 is SNHLY and CDR2 FYNNEI. CDR3 length: 18 amino acids. V lost 2 bases and J lost 7; bases outside the gene matches: 10. The DNA for the CDR3 is TGTGCCAGCAGTGAAACCCGACTAGCGGGGGGGCAATGGAATGAGCAGTTCTTC. Translated: CASSETRLAGGQWNEQFF.

This clone was detected only once. The chain carries TRBV15 and TRBJ1-5; no definite D call. The CDR3 has 16 amino acids. CDR1 is LNHNV and CDR2 is YYDKDF in the germline V gene (reference sequence). The V gene lost 0 bases and the J gene lost 0 bases, with 9 bases spanning the gap. CDR3 sequence: CATSRDRVFSNQPQHF. The CDR3 nucleotides are TGTGCCACCAGCAGAGACCGGGTGTTTAGCAATCAGCCCCAGCATTTT.

This chain connects TRBV6-6 to TRBJ2-1; D gene unclear. Trimming cost V 2 bases and J 0 bases, with 5 bases left between them. The germline V gene encodes CDR1 MNHNY and CDR2 SVGAGI (reference sequence). The CDR3 extends over 14 amino acids. The CDR3 loop reads CASSYDGSYNEQFF. The CDR3 nucleotides read TGTGCCAGCAGTTACGACGGCTCCTACAATGAGCAGTTCTTC.

The chain links TRBV18 to TRBJ1-1, with D perhaps matching TRBD1 (6 bases). The germline V gene has CDR1 KGHSH and CDR2 LQKENI. CDR3 length: 13 residues. Trimming cost V 2 bases and J 4 bases, with 8 bases left between them. The CDR3 protein is CASSPTGSTEAFF. CDR3 DNA: TGTGCCAGCTCACCAACAGGGAGCACTGAAGCTTTCTTT.

This clone is a singleton in its sample. The rearrangement uses TRBV7-2 and TRBJ2-5; no definite D call. CDR1 and CDR2 (germline): SGHTA, FQGNSA. CDR3 length: 14 residues. V was trimmed by 3 bases and J by 5 bases, leaving 13 bases between them. The CDR3 nucleotides read TGTGCCAGCAGCTTGTACGGAGAATGGGAGACCCAGTACTTC. Its translation: CASSLYGEWETQYF.

This clone was recorded a few times. V is TRBV9 and J is TRBJ2-3; tentatively, D is TRBD2 (6 bases). CDR1 and CDR2 from the germline V gene are SGDLS and YYNGEE. The CDR3 consists of 16 residues. V lost 0 bases to trimming and J lost 0 bases, with 11 bases between them. CDR3 loop: CASSVGRGWSTDTQYF. CDR3 nucleotides: TGTGCCAGCAGCGTAGGGCGGGGCTGGAGCACAGATACGCAGTATTTT.

CDR3 amino acids: CASSYSGSSGANVLTF. CDR3 DNA sequence: TGTGCCAGCAGTTACTCGGGGAGCTCTGGGGCCAACGTCCTGACTTTC. V gene TRBV6-5 combines with J gene TRBJ2-6, with TRBD2 as a possible D gene (5 bases). Germline CDR1 is MNHEY and CDR2 is SVGAGI. The germline V and J ends were trimmed by 0 bases and 0 bases, with 6 bases remaining between them. This CDR3 comprises 16 residues.

The chain links TRBV28 to TRBJ2-1; possible D gene TRBD1, 5 bases. The CDR3 covers 12 residues. Per the germline V gene, CDR1 is MDHEN and CDR2 is SYDVKM. Trimming took 6 bases from V and 8 from J, leaving 11 bases between them. CDR3 DNA sequence: TGTGCCAGCAGCGCTGTAGGGGATGAGCAGTTCTTC. Translation: CASSAVGDEQFF.

CDR3 amino acids: CASSTGVGAYSNQPQHF. For the CDR3, the DNA is TGTGCCAGCAGTACAGGGGTTGGGGCGTATAGCAATCAGCCCCAGCATTTT. This sequence joins TRBV27 and TRBJ1-5; 7 bases map to TRBD1. The CDR3 spans 17 residues. Germline-derived CDR1 and CDR2 are MNHEY and SMNVEV (reference sequence). J gave up 0 bases and V 5 bases, and 10 bases lay outside the gene matches.

The chain combines TRBV11-3 with TRBJ2-2; D is perhaps TRBD2 (6 bases). In germline, CDR1 is SGHNT, CDR2 YENEEA. CDR3 length: 18 amino acids. Trimming took off 0 bases at V and 5 bases at J, with 19 bases between the two ends. As DNA, the CDR3 is TGTGCCAGCAGCTTAGAAGGAGGGCTAGCTTCGGGTACCGGGGAGCTGTTTTTT. As protein: CASSLEGGLASGTGELFF.

The chain combines TRBV5-1 with TRBJ2-2; the match to TRBD1 covers 10 bases. Germline trimming cut 1 base from V and 8 bases from J; bases unmatched to any gene: 8. Looked up from germline, CDR1 is SGHRS and CDR2 is YFSETQ. The CDR3 is 16 amino acids. The CDR3 nucleotides are TGCGCCAGCAGCTTGCAAGGACAGGGGGGTGCGGGGGAGCTGTTTTTT. It specifies CASSLQGQGGAGELFF.

This chain uses TRBV18 with TRBJ2-7; D may be TRBD2 (6 bases). CDR1 is KGHSH and CDR2 is LQKENI in the germline V gene. The V gene lost 6 bases and the J gene lost 6 bases, with 6 bases spanning the gap. CDR3 length equals 10 residues. CDR3 DNA: TGTGCCAGCTCCGGGGGCGAGCAGTACTTC. Translated: CASSGGEQYF.

The rearrangement joins TRBV27 to TRBJ1-6; no clear D gene. The germline V gene encodes CDR1 MNHEY and CDR2 SMNVEV (reference sequence). Between the trimmed V and J ends, which lost 0 bases and 0 bases, there was a span of 12 bases. The CDR3 sequence is 18 residues long. CDR3 in DNA: TGTGCCAGCAGTTTATCGCTTTACAGCCGCTCCTATAATTCACCCCTCCACTTT. Protein product: CASSLSLYSRSYNSPLHF.

This clone was counted once. The rearrangement uses TRBV11-2 and TRBJ1-3, with unresolved D. With 0 bases removed from V and 2 bases from J, the gap between germline ends came to 8 bases. The CDR3 loop spans 15 amino acids. The germline gives CDR1 SGHAT, CDR2 FQNNGV. CDR3 protein: CASSLDHPTGNTIYF. The CDR3 DNA follows: TGTGCCAGCAGCTTAGATCATCCGACTGGAAACACCATATATTTT.